This entry concerns a single T cell receptor beta chain. The data were obtained in a study of blood T cell repertoires in COVID-19. Study context: COVID-19 samples from acute and convalescent phases originated in the United States, Italy and Spain.

Clones were read by immunoSEQ multiplex PCR, and TCRdb kept only the in-frame ones, dropping some. The sample shows about 150,000 clones, approximately 80% of them seen only once. Trimming at V came to 4 bases and at J to 5 bases, leaving 6 bases not matched to a gene. In germline, CDR1 is SGHRS, CDR2 YFSETQ. There are 14 residues in the CDR3. The genes are TRBV5-1 and TRBJ2-3, with 8 bases lining up with TRBD2. Source material: peripheral blood. The TCR comes from a woman in her 50s with acute or convalescent COVID-19. CDR3 sequence reads: CASSGGGLIDTQYF. The CDR3 DNA sequence: TGCGCCAGCAGCGGCGGGGGGTTGATAGATACGCAGTATTTT.